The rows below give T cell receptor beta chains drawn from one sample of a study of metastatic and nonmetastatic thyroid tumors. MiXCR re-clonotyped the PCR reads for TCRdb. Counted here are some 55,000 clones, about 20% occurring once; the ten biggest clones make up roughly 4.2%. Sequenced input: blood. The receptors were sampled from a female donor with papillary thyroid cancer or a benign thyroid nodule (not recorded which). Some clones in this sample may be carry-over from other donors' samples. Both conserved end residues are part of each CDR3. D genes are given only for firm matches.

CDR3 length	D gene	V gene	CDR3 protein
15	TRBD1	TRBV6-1	CASSAWTGPGNTIYF
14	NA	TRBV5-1	CASSLAEGRREQFF
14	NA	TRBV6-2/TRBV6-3	CASSSVRTTEEQYF
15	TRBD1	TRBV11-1	CASSFGTGSTDTQYF
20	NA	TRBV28	CASSLSTLRDTETSGNTIYF
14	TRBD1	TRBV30	CAWNSRGLNYGYTF
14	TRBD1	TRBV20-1	CSARQTGEGYGYTF
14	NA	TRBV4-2	CASSRLSGDTEAFF
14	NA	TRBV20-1	CSARETLRGRDQYF
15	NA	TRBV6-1	CASSEWARSNYGYTF
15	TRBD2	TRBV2	CASRGGGLVNNEQFF
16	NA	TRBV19	CASSILRTDSNYGYTF
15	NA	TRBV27	CASSLRQDSNQPHYF
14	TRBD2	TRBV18	CASSETSGGDEQFF
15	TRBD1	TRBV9	CASSVEQGANYEQYF
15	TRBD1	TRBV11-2	CASSPTGGETYYQYF
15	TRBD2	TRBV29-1	CSVGTSGRGTDTQYF
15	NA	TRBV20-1	CSARDRAGCYYVYTF
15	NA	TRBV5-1	CASSLVGASGNTIYF
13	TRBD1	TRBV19	CASSIAGGGIQYF
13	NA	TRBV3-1	CASSQTPNAEQYF
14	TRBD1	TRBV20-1	CSAGETGTGTEAFF
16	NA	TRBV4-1	CASSQWTIGIGETQYF
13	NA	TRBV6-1	CASSLGFKAEAFF
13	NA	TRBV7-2	CASSSGRGDTRYF
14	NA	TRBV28	CASSPGQLTGELFF
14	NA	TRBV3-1	CASSHRGSNQPQHF
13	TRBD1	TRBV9	CASSGQGGSGYTF
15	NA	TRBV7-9	CASSLAVTEGTEAFF
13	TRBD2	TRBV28	CASSFGRSYEQYF
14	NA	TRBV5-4	CSSSLGRCGFEQFF
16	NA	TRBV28	CASMAGHASYNSPLHF
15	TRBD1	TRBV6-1	CASSFRQGVETEAFF
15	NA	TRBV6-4	CASSDQESSYNEQFF
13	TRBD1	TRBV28	CASSGGQQETQYF
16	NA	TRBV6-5	CASSYSGLTSYNEQFF
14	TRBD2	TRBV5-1	CASSASGPSYEQYF
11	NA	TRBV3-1	CASGTSTEAFF
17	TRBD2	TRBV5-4	CASSSGLAGSNTWELFF
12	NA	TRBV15	CATSRAPSEAFF
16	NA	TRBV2	CASRGDGRRNNSPLHF
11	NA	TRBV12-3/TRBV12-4	CASISSREAFF
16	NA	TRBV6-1	CASSPRRWSDTGELFF
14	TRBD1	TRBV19	CASSQDRGREKLFF
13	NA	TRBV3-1	CASSHGGGGEQFF
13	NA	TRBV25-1	CATPAGCPYEQYF
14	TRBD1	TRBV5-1	CASRRGQGAYEQYF